One and the same sample provided the 30 T cell receptor beta chains below, sequenced in a study of blood T cell repertoires in COVID-19. The table came from immunoSEQ multiplex PCR; TCRdb's copy has only in-frame clones and leaves some out. The table lists about 250,000 clones, approximately 82% of them singletons. The sample consisted of peripheral blood. Every receptor here comes from a man aged 35 to 55 with active or convalescent COVID-19.

This chain connects TRBV6-5 to TRBJ1-3; possibly TRBD1 for D (5 bases). This CDR3 has 16 amino acids. The ends were cut back, 4 bases at V and 0 bases at J, with 13 bases in the middle. Germline CDR1 is MNHEY and CDR2 is SVGAGI. CDR3 residues: CASSLSTGFSGNTIYF. The CDR3 bases are TGTGCCAGCAGTTTATCTACAGGTTTCTCTGGAAACACCATATATTTT.

The rearrangement uses TRBV6-6 and TRBJ1-1, with D possibly being TRBD1 (6 bases). This CDR3 has 14 residues. Trimming removed 5 bases from V and 4 bases from J, with 14 bases in between. The germline gives CDR1 MNHNY, CDR2 SVGAGI (reference sequence). The CDR3 loop reads CASSPQGLTTEAFF. The CDR3 DNA reads as TGTGCCAGCAGTCCGCAGGGGCTGACCACTGAAGCTTTCTTT.

DNA of the CDR3: TGTGCCAGCAGACTCGATAGCACAGATACGCAGTATTTT. Amino acid sequence: CASRLDSTDTQYF. The rearrangement joins TRBV6-5 to TRBJ2-3; no clear D gene. This CDR3 region has 13 residues. The germline V and J ends were trimmed by 6 bases and 0 bases, with 7 bases remaining between them. Germline CDR1 is MNHEY and CDR2 is SVGAGI.

The genes are TRBV11-2 and TRBJ1-5; 7 positions match TRBD1. CDR1 SGHAT and CDR2 FQNNGV come from the germline V gene. J lost 5 bases, V lost 0 bases, and 7 bases had no gene match. The CDR3 loop spans 16 amino acids. The CDR3 DNA is TGTGCCAGCAGCTTAGATGGGACAGTGTATCATCAGCCCCAGCATTTT. As protein: CASSLDGTVYHQPQHF.

The rearrangement links TRBV4-1 to TRBJ2-7; the match to TRBD1 covers 9 bases. The germline CDR1 and CDR2 sequences are MGHRA and YSYEKL. The CDR3 totals 16 residues. J gave up 3 bases and V 1 base, and 7 bases lay outside the gene matches. The CDR3 DNA reads as TGCGCCAGCAGCCAAGGGTCGGGGACAGGGTACTACGAGCAGTACTTC. It encodes CASSQGSGTGYYEQYF.

The chain is built from TRBV2 and TRBJ1-2; 7 bases are a match to TRBD1. The CDR3 spans 19 residues. V lost 0 bases and J lost 7; bases outside the gene matches: 20. Germline V gene lookup returns CDR1 SNHLY and CDR2 FYNNEI. CDR3 protein: CASSEATTGRPWAGGGYTF. DNA of the CDR3: TGTGCCAGCAGTGAAGCGACGACAGGGAGACCGTGGGCTGGAGGTGGCTACACCTTC.

This chain links TRBV27 with TRBJ1-1, with 7 bases fitting TRBD1. Trimming at V came to 4 bases and at J to 0 bases, leaving 5 bases not matched to a gene. Germline loops: CDR1 MNHEY, CDR2 SMNVEV (reference sequence). This CDR3 region has 15 residues. CDR3 in DNA: TGTGCCAGCAGTTCGGGACAGCGGTTGAACACTGAAGCTTTCTTT. It encodes CASSSGQRLNTEAFF.

This chain joins TRBV10-1 and TRBJ2-5; 7 bases are a match to TRBD1. J was trimmed by 3 bases and V by 4 bases; bases with no gene match: 2. Germline assignment: CDR1 WNHNN and CDR2 SYGVQD (reference sequence). The CDR3 is made up of 13 amino acids. This CDR3 is CASSGDSKETQYF. The CDR3 nucleotides read TGCGCCAGCAGTGGGGACAGCAAAGAGACCCAGTACTTC.

The chain combines TRBV5-1 with TRBJ2-1; 10 nucleotides line up with TRBD2. The CDR3 is 16 residues long. Germline-derived CDR1 and CDR2 are SGHRS and YFSETQ. The J segment lost 7 bases and the V segment lost 5 bases, leaving 12 bases of the junction unmatched. CDR3 protein: CASRSPGLARGNEQFF. CDR3 in DNA: TGCGCCAGCAGGTCTCCGGGACTAGCGCGCGGGAATGAGCAGTTCTTC.

The chain carries TRBV24-1 and TRBJ1-3; the D gene is possibly TRBD1 (5 bases). Germline CDR1 reads KGHDR; CDR2 reads SFDVKD. There are 15 residues in the CDR3. V lost 4 bases and J lost 3, with 12 bases in between. CDR3 DNA: TGTGCCACCAGTGAGGGGGGGACTTTTGGAAACACCATATATTTT. Its protein is CATSEGGTFGNTIYF.

The chain combines TRBV6-2 or TRBV6-3 with TRBJ2-4, with D possibly matching TRBD1 (5 bases). Germline lookup yields CDR1 MNHEY and CDR2 SVGEGT. The germline V and J ends were trimmed by 2 bases and 0 bases, with 8 bases remaining between them. The CDR3 runs to 15 residues. For the CDR3, the DNA is TGTGCCAGCAGTTACGACAGCTTAGCCAAAAACATTCAGTACTTC. Its protein is CASSYDSLAKNIQYF.

The CDR3: CASRPGLPSGNTIYF. DNA for the CDR3: TGTGCCAGCAGACCCGGACTCCCCTCTGGAAACACCATATATTTT. The chain combines TRBV6-5 with TRBJ1-3; D gene uncertain. The CDR3 spans 15 residues. The germline V gene encodes CDR1 MNHEY and CDR2 SVGAGI. V dropped 6 bases and J dropped 0 bases, with 12 bases sitting between them.

This sequence joins TRBV28 and TRBJ2-6; 12 bases agree with TRBD1. With 7 bases clipped from V and 0 bases from J, the junction kept 7 bases outside the gene matches. The germline gives CDR1 MDHEN, CDR2 SYDVKM. The CDR3 has 18 amino acids. In DNA form, the CDR3 reads TGTGCCAGCAATTCCGGGACAGGGGGCCGCTCTGGGGCCAACGTCCTGACTTTC. It specifies CASNSGTGGRSGANVLTF. The full variable domain, in which reference TRBV28 and TRBJ2-6 provide the parts outside the CDR3, is DVKVTQSSRYLVKRTGEKVFLECVQDMDHENMFWYRQDPGLGLRLIYFSYDVKMKEKGDIPEGYSVSREKKERFSLILESASTNQTSMYLCASNSGTGGRSGANVLTFGAGSRLTVL.

This clone was observed a handful of times. The J gene is TRBJ1-1, the V gene TRBV7-9, with D perhaps matching TRBD1 (6 bases). The germline gives CDR1 SEHNR, CDR2 FQNEAQ (reference sequence). There are 19 residues in the CDR3. Trimming pared 4 bases from V and 6 bases from J, leaving 30 bases between. The CDR3 DNA reads as TGTGCCAGCAGCTCCGGCCGGTGGGGGGCGCGGGAGGAGATTGCTGAAGCTTTCTTT. Protein product: CASSSGRWGAREEIAEAFF.

The chain couples TRBV11-2 to TRBJ1-3; 9 positions match TRBD1. The CDR3 is 14 residues long. V gave up 5 bases and J gave up 4 bases; unmatched junction bases: 3. Germline-derived CDR1 and CDR2 are SGHAT and FQNNGV. The CDR3 reads CASSLGTGGNTIYF. The CDR3 nucleotides read TGTGCCAGCAGCCTCGGGACAGGGGGAAACACCATATATTTT.

The rearrangement links TRBV7-9 to TRBJ1-5, with a possible D match to TRBD1 (5 bases). There are 14 residues in the CDR3. V lost 6 bases and J lost 4, with 13 bases in between. Germline CDR1 is SEHNR and CDR2 is FQNEAQ (reference sequence). The CDR3 DNA reads as TGTGCCAGCAGTTTCCCAGGGCCTAATCAGCCCCAGCATTTT. This codes for CASSFPGPNQPQHF.

The CDR3 sequence: CASSLSVFDRNFNYGYTF. CDR3 nucleotides: TGTGCCAGCAGCTTGTCCGTCTTTGACAGAAACTTTAACTATGGCTACACCTTC. This chain uses TRBV7-2 with TRBJ1-2; D might be TRBD1 (5 bases). Germline-derived CDR1 and CDR2 are SGHTA and FQGNSA. Trimming left V 3 bases short and J 1 base short, with 21 bases between. The CDR3 contains 18 residues.

The J gene is TRBJ2-2, the V gene TRBV12-3 or TRBV12-4; D remains unclear. This CDR3 spans 12 amino acids. V was clipped by 3 bases and J by 7 bases, with 6 bases between them. The CDR3 sequence: CASSLELGELFF. Here the CDR3 DNA reads TGTGCCAGCAGTTTGGAGCTCGGGGAGCTGTTTTTT.

This chain connects TRBV27 to TRBJ1-4, with D unresolved. Germline V CDR1 and CDR2: MNHEY, SMNVEV (reference sequence). V lost 2 bases and J 7 bases, leaving 11 bases between the germline ends. There are 14 residues in the CDR3. The DNA of the CDR3 is TGTGCCAGCAGTTTAAGAAACACCGCTGAAAAACTGTTTTTT. Translated, it gives CASSLRNTAEKLFF.

The chain carries TRBV19 and TRBJ2-5; no clear D. V was clipped by 2 bases and J by 2 bases, with 6 bases between them. This CDR3 spans 13 amino acids. CDR1 and CDR2 (germline): LNHDA, SQIVND (reference sequence). In nucleotides, the CDR3 is TGTGCCAGTAGTATAAGCCGACAAGAGACCCAGTACTTC. It translates to CASSISRQETQYF.

The chain combines TRBV5-4 with TRBJ1-4, with 11 bases that match TRBD1. In germline, CDR1 is SGHNT, CDR2 YYREEE (reference sequence). The J segment lost 7 bases and the V segment lost 0 bases, leaving 2 bases of the junction unmatched. This CDR3 has 15 residues. This chain's CDR3 is CASSLAGTGGEKLFF. The CDR3, as DNA: TGTGCCAGCAGCTTGGCCGGGACAGGGGGTGAAAAACTGTTTTTT.

This clone came up once. This chain connects TRBV24-1 to TRBJ1-2; 9 bases fit TRBD1. Germline V gene sequence: CDR1 KGHDR, CDR2 SFDVKD. The length of the CDR3 is 16 residues. V gave up 3 bases and J gave up 5 bases; unmatched junction bases: 9. This chain's CDR3 is CATSDPNIGQGYGYTF. The CDR3 DNA sequence: TGTGCCACCAGTGATCCTAATATCGGACAGGGGTATGGCTACACCTTC.

The table lists this clone with a count of one. The CDR3 is CASSRTGTGGEETQYF. In DNA form, the CDR3 reads TGTGCCAGCAGCCGGACTGGGACAGGGGGCGAGGAGACCCAGTACTTC. This rearrangement joins TRBV3-1 (or the pseudogene TRBV3-2) to TRBJ2-5, with TRBD1 matching 12 bases. The junction had 8 bases not matched to a gene; V was cut back by 4 bases and J by 5 bases. CDR3 length equals 16 residues. Per the germline V gene, CDR1 is LGHDT and CDR2 is YNNKEL (reference sequence).

The chain is built from TRBV21-1 and TRBJ2-4; the table assigns TRBD1, which was not confirmed against the DNA. TRBV21-1 is deemed a pseudogene. The CDR3 loop spans 15 amino acids. CDR3 nucleotide sequence: TGTGCCAGCAGCAAAGCCAGGGGAGCCAAAAACATTCAGTACTTC. Protein: CASSKARGAKNIQYF.

The chain links TRBV28 to TRBJ1-5; 10 bases align to TRBD1. The junction had 12 bases not matched to a gene; V was cut back by 6 bases and J by 7 bases. Germline loops: CDR1 MDHEN, CDR2 SYDVKM. The CDR3 runs 16 residues. CDR3 residues: CASRPPPGQGNQPQHF. For the CDR3, the DNA is TGTGCCAGCAGACCACCCCCGGGACAGGGGAACCAGCCCCAGCATTTT.

This clone is a singleton in its sample. The rearrangement joins TRBV19 to TRBJ2-7, with TRBD1 matching 8 bases. Germline assignment: CDR1 LNHDA and CDR2 SQIVND (reference sequence). The CDR3 length is 16 residues. V was pared by 5 bases and J by 2 bases, with 11 bases of the junction left unmatched. CDR3 region: CASSSSPGQVTYEQYF. The CDR3, as DNA: TGTGCCAGTAGTTCTTCACCGGGACAGGTGACCTACGAGCAGTACTTC.

The CDR3 DNA follows: TGTGCCAGCAGCCAAACTAGCGGGAGCTCTGGGGCCAACGTCCTGACTTTC. Its protein is CASSQTSGSSGANVLTF. The chain carries TRBV4-2 and TRBJ2-6, with 11 bases fitting TRBD2. The germline gives CDR1 LGHNA, CDR2 YNFKEQ. This CDR3 is built from 17 residues. The V and J ends lost 2 bases and 0 bases, in that order; junction bases with no gene match: 0.

The chain links TRBV12-5 to TRBJ2-5, with 9 bases lining up with TRBD2. Germline trimming cut 6 bases from V and 5 bases from J; bases unmatched to any gene: 4. The CDR3 covers 13 residues. Per the germline V gene, CDR1 is LGHNT and CDR2 is FRNRAP. CDR3 nucleotide sequence: TGTGCTAGTGGGTGGCTAGCGGGGGAGACCCAGTACTTC. Protein sequence: CASGWLAGETQYF.

The J gene is TRBJ1-5, the V gene TRBV11-2; D gene ambiguous. The CDR3 is made up of 14 amino acids. Trimming left V 2 bases short and J 0 bases short, with 5 bases between. Germline V gene lookup returns CDR1 SGHAT and CDR2 FQNNGV. The CDR3 spells CASSLTDSNQPQHF. The CDR3 nucleotides read TGTGCCAGCAGCTTAACAGATAGCAATCAGCCCCAGCATTTT. The full variable domain, with the rest looked up from reference TRBV11-2 and TRBJ1-5, is EAGVAQSPRYKIIEKRQSVAFWCNPISGHATLYWYQQILGQGPKLLIQFQNNGVVDDSQLPKDRFSAERLKGVDSTLKIQPAKLEDSAVYLCASSLTDSNQPQHFGDGTRLSIL.

This chain connects TRBV10-2 to TRBJ2-7; possibly TRBD2 for D (7 bases). The length of the CDR3 is 16 residues. V gave up 6 bases and J gave up 3 bases, with 21 bases separating them. Germline assignment: CDR1 WSHSY and CDR2 SAAADI. CDR3 sequence: CASSRGEGGAFYEQYF. The CDR3 region has the DNA TGCGCCAGCAGCAGGGGCGAGGGGGGGGCTTTCTACGAGCAGTACTTC.